Presented here are 27 T cell receptor beta chains from one specimen sequenced in a study of shared clonotypes between healthy human individuals. The method was immunoSEQ multiplex PCR; TCRdb's version includes in-frame clones alone and lacks a portion of them. The sample has approximately 740,000 clones, about 74% seen once. Sequencing was performed on memory CD4+ T cells sorted from blood. As to subset: CD45RA-negative fraction. Receptors originate from a woman in her twenties or thirties in good health.

The chain combines TRBV30 with TRBJ2-7; 9 bases agree with TRBD1. V trimming: 4 bases; J trimming: 3 bases; junction bases outside the gene matches: 7. CDR3 length: 14 amino acids. Germline lookup yields CDR1 GTSNPN and CDR2 SVGIG (reference sequence). The CDR3 loop reads CAWKPGQGHYEQYF. In DNA, the CDR3 is TGTGCCTGGAAGCCGGGACAGGGTCACTACGAGCAGTACTTC.

This chain connects TRBV5-1 to TRBJ2-2; 7 bases agree with TRBD1. V was pared by 5 bases and J by 7 bases, with 5 bases of the junction left unmatched. The CDR3 consists of 13 residues. Per the germline V gene, CDR1 is SGHRS and CDR2 is YFSETQ. In DNA form, the CDR3 reads TGCGCCAGCAGTCCTCAGGGGGACGGGGAGCTGTTTTTT. It yields the protein CASSPQGDGELFF.

As to this clone: Other DNA sequences within the sample encode an identical CDR3. CDR3 amino acids: CSVEGLGETQYF. As DNA, the CDR3 is TGCAGCGTTGAAGGTCTAGGGGAGACCCAGTACTTC. This chain connects TRBV29-1 to TRBJ2-5; no firm D call. The germline V gene encodes CDR1 SQVTM and CDR2 ANQGSEA. Trimming cost V 1 base and J 5 bases, with 8 bases left between them. This CDR3 has 12 amino acids. Based on the CDR3 plus reference TRBV29-1 and TRBJ2-5, the full variable domain is SAVISQKPSRDICQRGTSLTIQCQVDSQVTMMFWYRQQPGQSLTLIATANQGSEATYESGFVIDKFPISRPNLTFSTLTVSNMSPEDSSIYLCSVEGLGETQYFGPGTRLLVL.

This chain connects TRBV6-1 to TRBJ2-7; 9 nucleotides agree with TRBD2. CDR3 length equals 15 residues. Per the germline V gene, CDR1 is MNHNS and CDR2 is SASEGT. J gave up 6 bases and V 6 bases, and 12 bases lay outside the gene matches. In DNA form, the CDR3 reads TGTGCCAGCAGGGGGTGGCGGGAGGGCCGGAGCGAGCAGTACTTC. Encoded protein: CASRGWREGRSEQYF.

This clone appeared once. The V gene is TRBV4-2, the J gene TRBJ1-1; D unresolved. The CDR3 has 18 residues. Germline assignment: CDR1 LGHNA and CDR2 YNFKEQ. Deletions cut 4 bases from V and 0 bases from J, with 21 bases between. The CDR3 sequence: CASSPLGRSFNMNTEAFF. The CDR3 nucleotides read TGTGCCAGCAGCCCCCTAGGCCGCTCATTTAATATGAACACTGAAGCTTTCTTT.

The chain has TRBV19 and TRBJ2-2; the D is unclear. Germline loops: CDR1 LNHDA, CDR2 SQIVND (reference sequence). The V and J ends lost 9 bases and 4 bases respectively, with 15 bases between them. The CDR3 contains 14 residues. The CDR3 sequence: CASGRIEVTGELFF. In DNA form, the CDR3 reads TGTGCCAGCGGTCGGATTGAAGTCACCGGGGAGCTGTTTTTT. The variable domain in full, with the rest retrieved from reference TRBV19 and TRBJ2-2, is DGGITQSPKYLFRKEGQNVTLSCEQNLNHDAMYWYRQDPGQGLRLIYYSQIVNDFQKGDIAEGYSVSREKKESFPLTVTSAQKNPTAFYLCASGRIEVTGELFFGEGSRLTVL.

This rearrangement joins TRBV19 to TRBJ1-2; perhaps TRBD1 as D (6 bases). The germline gives CDR1 LNHDA, CDR2 SQIVND (reference sequence). With 6 bases removed from V and 6 bases from J, the gap between germline ends came to 17 bases. The CDR3 runs to 14 residues. The CDR3 DNA is TGTGCCAGTAGCCCTATAGACAGGTTTGATGGCTACACCTTC. Its protein product is CASSPIDRFDGYTF.

The rearrangement joins TRBV7-2 to TRBJ2-5; 10 bases agree with TRBD2. Germline V gene data show CDR1 as SGHTA and CDR2 as FQGNSA. After removal of 1 base from V and 4 bases from J, the junction contained 9 bases not matched to a gene. The length of the CDR3 is 17 residues. The DNA of the CDR3 is TGTGCCAGCAGCTTAGTGGGTAGCGGGAGGTCTACAGAGACCCAGTACTTC. This encodes CASSLVGSGRSTETQYF.

The V call is TRBV6-1, the J call TRBJ1-2; 11 positions agree with TRBD1. CDR1 is MNHNS, CDR2 SASEGT, per germline. There are 14 residues in the CDR3. The J segment lost 3 bases and the V segment lost 7 bases, leaving 4 bases of the junction unmatched. The CDR3 spells CASIPGQGDYGYTF. The CDR3 DNA reads as TGTGCCAGCATTCCGGGACAGGGGGACTATGGCTACACCTTC.

The V gene is TRBV9, the J gene TRBJ2-7; 9 nucleotides agree with TRBD1. The CDR3 consists of 14 residues. With V trimmed by 3 bases and J by 4 bases, 5 bases remained unmatched. Germline CDR1 reads SGDLS; CDR2 reads YYNGEE. Here the CDR3 reads CASSAGQGPYEQYF. The CDR3 nucleotides read TGTGCCAGCAGCGCCGGACAGGGGCCTTACGAGCAGTACTTC.

This chain uses TRBV4-1 with TRBJ1-3, with TRBD1 as a possible D gene (6 bases). The CDR3 has 15 amino acids. Deletions cut 1 base from V and 4 bases from J, with 11 bases between. CDR1 is MGHRA and CDR2 is YSYEKL in the germline V gene. The CDR3 coding sequence is TGCGCCAGCAGCCAAGGGGGACAAGCGGGAAACACCATATATTTT. The encoded protein is CASSQGGQAGNTIYF.

This chain uses TRBV7-9 with TRBJ2-3; 9 bases align to TRBD1. V shed 0 bases, J shed 4 bases, and the junction held 5 bases outside the gene matches. Germline CDR1 is SEHNR and CDR2 is FQNEAQ (reference sequence). There are 16 residues in the CDR3. DNA of the CDR3: TGTGCCAGCAGCTTAGCCCCGGGACAGGGCCCAGATACGCAGTATTTT. This encodes CASSLAPGQGPDTQYF.

The J gene is TRBJ2-6, the V gene TRBV5-5, with TRBD1 matching over 8 bases. The CDR3 runs to 16 residues. CDR1 is SGHKS, CDR2 YYEKEE, per germline (reference sequence). Germline trimming cut 1 base from V and 4 bases from J; bases unmatched to any gene: 4. CDR3 DNA sequence: TGTGCCAGCAGCTTGCAGGGGGCGCCCGGGGCCAACGTCCTGACTTTC. Amino acids: CASSLQGAPGANVLTF.

The J gene is TRBJ1-2, the V gene TRBV19; D is possibly TRBD1 (5 bases). The CDR3 runs 16 residues. V lost 3 bases and J 0 bases, leaving 14 bases between the germline ends. Germline CDR1 reads LNHDA; CDR2 reads SQIVND (reference sequence). Here the CDR3 DNA reads TGTGCCAGTAGTATGGATTCGGGACGGACTAACTATGGCTACACCTTC. Encoded protein: CASSMDSGRTNYGYTF.

V usage is TRBV28 and J usage is TRBJ2-7; no clear D gene. The CDR3 runs to 13 residues. Germline CDR1 MDHEN, CDR2 SYDVKM. Trimming shortened V by 4 bases and J by 6 bases, and 13 bases separated the two germline ends. As DNA, the CDR3 is TGTGCCAGCAGTTCCGGTGGTAGGCGCGAGCAGTACTTC. This translates into CASSSGGRREQYF.

The CDR3 spells CASSRWTSGREQETQYF. The CDR3 nucleotides read TGCGCCAGCAGCCGCTGGACTAGCGGGAGGGAACAAGAGACCCAGTACTTC. V and J are TRBV4-1 and TRBJ2-5; 15 bases align to TRBD2. V gave up 4 bases and J gave up 2 bases; unmatched junction bases: 5. Germline V CDR1 and CDR2: MGHRA, YSYEKL. This CDR3 has 17 residues.

The genes are TRBV5-1 and TRBJ1-1; possible D gene TRBD1, 6 bases. Germline V gene sequence: CDR1 SGHRS, CDR2 YFSETQ. The CDR3 is 15 residues long. The V end was cut by 0 bases, the J end by 7 bases, with 16 bases between. DNA of the CDR3: TGCGCCAGCAGCTTGGACCTCGTCACAGGGAATGAAGCTTTCTTT. It is translated as CASSLDLVTGNEAFF.

J is TRBJ2-1 and V is TRBV6-1, with D maybe TRBD1 (5 bases). Germline lookup yields CDR1 MNHNS and CDR2 SASEGT. The CDR3 has 16 amino acids. Trimming pared 4 bases from V and 2 bases from J, leaving 15 bases between. The CDR3 reads CASSGEIGVAYNEQFF. DNA of the CDR3: TGTGCCAGCAGTGGCGAAATAGGGGTTGCCTACAATGAGCAGTTCTTC.

This chain uses TRBV6-5 with TRBJ2-1; 8 positions match TRBD2. Looked up from germline, CDR1 is MNHEY and CDR2 is SVGAGI. Losses at the gene ends were 6 bases for V and 0 bases for J; bases not matched to a gene: 4. This CDR3 is 15 amino acids long. This CDR3 reads CASSTSGSSYNEQFF. CDR3 in DNA: TGTGCCAGCAGCACCAGCGGGAGCTCCTACAATGAGCAGTTCTTC.

This chain uses TRBV30 with TRBJ2-7, with TRBD2 as a possible D gene (6 bases). The V end was cut by 7 bases, the J end by 3 bases, with 13 bases between. This CDR3 is built from 12 residues. The germline V gene encodes CDR1 GTSNPN and CDR2 SVGIG (reference sequence). The CDR3 nucleotides read TGTGCCTTTGGGACTGGGCGCTACGAGCAGTACTTC. It codes for CAFGTGRYEQYF.

The chain links TRBV7-2 to TRBJ1-5; D possibly corresponds to TRBD1 (6 bases). The CDR3 is 15 amino acids. V shed 4 bases and J shed 3 bases, with 13 bases lying between them. CDR1 is SGHTA and CDR2 is FQGNSA in the germline V gene. CDR3 coding DNA: TGTGCCAGCAGCTCCATGACAGGTAACAATCAGCCCCAGCATTTT. Encoded protein: CASSSMTGNNQPQHF. Combining the CDR3 with reference TRBV7-2 and TRBJ1-5 gives the whole variable domain GAGVSQSPSNKVTEKGKDVELRCDPISGHTALYWYRQSLGQGLEFLIYFQGNSAPDKSGLPSDRFSAERTGGSVSTLTIQRTQQEDSAVYLCASSSMTGNNQPQHFGDGTRLSIL.

The chain combines TRBV11-3 with TRBJ1-3; 10 bases are a match to TRBD1. Germline V gives CDR1 SGHNT, CDR2 YENEEA. The ends lost 0 bases at V and 2 bases at J; junction bases unmatched: 1. This CDR3 comprises 16 residues. CDR3 in DNA: TGTGCCAGCAGCTTAGAAGACAGGGGGCCTGGAAACACCATATATTTT. This encodes CASSLEDRGPGNTIYF.

Comments on this clone: A much more abundant neighbour one base away suggests this may be a read error. The V and J genes are TRBV7-2 and TRBJ2-1; 12 bases line up with TRBD2. Germline V gives CDR1 SGHTA, CDR2 FQGNSA. Trimming at V came to 4 bases and at J to 0 bases, leaving 1 base not matched to a gene. The CDR3 sequence is 16 residues long. This chain's CDR3 is CASSWTSGTSYNEQFF. The CDR3 DNA sequence: TGTGCCAGCAGCTGGACTAGCGGGACCTCCTACAATGAGCAGTTCTTC.

The rearrangement joins TRBV2 to TRBJ1-1; D may be TRBD1 (6 bases). The V gene lost 6 bases and the J gene lost 8 bases, with 13 bases spanning the gap. This CDR3 has 12 amino acids. Germline V gene data show CDR1 as SNHLY and CDR2 as FYNNEI. The DNA of the CDR3 is TGTGCCAGCAGAAAGGACAGCGAAGAAGCTTTCTTT. Translating it yields CASRKDSEEAFF.

The CDR3 protein is CASRGTNEQYF. The CDR3 bases are TGCGCCAGCAGGGGGACCAACGAGCAGTACTTC. This rearrangement joins TRBV10-1 to TRBJ2-7; D tentatively fits TRBD1 or TRBD2 (5 bases each). Germline CDR1 reads WNHNN; CDR2 reads SYGVQD (reference sequence). CDR3 size: 11 residues. V dropped 6 bases and J dropped 5 bases, with 8 bases sitting between them.

V and J are TRBV15 and TRBJ2-7, with 7 bases matching TRBD2. The CDR3 spans 15 residues. The junction had 6 bases not matched to a gene; V was cut back by 1 base and J by 3 bases. Per the germline V gene, CDR1 is LNHNV and CDR2 is YYDKDF (reference sequence). CDR3 sequence reads: CATSRVGGGGYEQYF. CDR3 in DNA: TGTGCCACCAGCAGAGTCGGCGGGGGAGGCTACGAGCAGTACTTC.

In this sample, this clone turned up a few times. The chain is built from TRBV18 and TRBJ2-5; weak D call: TRBD2 (6 bases). Germline V gene lookup returns CDR1 KGHSH and CDR2 LQKENI. Trimming shortened V by 2 bases and J by 4 bases, and 8 bases separated the two germline ends. This CDR3 spans 13 amino acids. CDR3 sequence: CASSPGTSETQYF. The CDR3 region has the DNA TGTGCCAGCTCACCAGGGACTTCAGAGACCCAGTACTTC.